These 5 T cell receptor beta chains came from one sample sequenced in a study of early T cells in non-severe SARS-CoV-2 infection. TCRdb recomputed calls from the 5' RACE reads with MiXCR, one row per CDR3 protein. The top ten clones hold about 17% of a sample with 30,000 to 40,000 distinct CDR3 sequences, 3.5% to 5% of them seen once. Sequenced sample: whole blood. The receptor set was obtained from an adult who was a healthcare worker with PCR-confirmed SARS-CoV-2 infection or an uninfected control (not recorded which).

This clonotype appeared many times. The chain recombines TRBV6-5 with TRBJ2-3; tentatively, D is TRBD1 (6 bases). Per the germline V gene, CDR1 is MNHEY and CDR2 is SVGAGI. CDR3 length equals 13 residues. V lost 7 bases to trimming and J lost 3 bases, with 11 bases between them. CDR3 region: CASTRGGTDTQYF. The DNA of the CDR3 is TGTGCCAGCACCAGGGGCGGTACAGATACGCAGTATTTT.

In this sample, this clonotype turned up many times. The J gene is TRBJ1-5, the V gene TRBV4-1; possible D gene TRBD1, 5 bases. The CDR3 has 18 amino acids. Trimming removed 0 bases from V and 6 bases from J, with 21 bases in between. Germline V lookup: CDR1 MGHRA, CDR2 YSYEKL. The CDR3 sequence is CASSQDKGGAGGGQPQHF. The CDR3 DNA sequence: TGCGCCAGCAGCCAAGATAAGGGAGGAGCGGGGGGTGGTCAGCCCCAGCATTTT.

Many counts were recorded for this clonotype. The chain joins TRBV14 to TRBJ2-5, with TRBD2 as a possible D gene (6 bases). The CDR3 consists of 17 residues. Germline CDR1 SGHDN, CDR2 FVKESK. Trimming removed 5 bases from V and 2 bases from J, with 21 bases in between. The CDR3 DNA reads TGTGCCAGCAGCTTTTCCAGAAGGCGGGGTCCTCAAGAGACCCAGTACTTC. It yields the protein CASSFSRRRGPQETQYF. The entire variable domain, with the rest obtained from reference TRBV14 and TRBJ2-5, is as follows: EAGVTQFPSHSVIEKGQTVTLRCDPISGHDNLYWYRRVMGKEIKFLLHFVKESKQDESGMPNNRFLAERTGGTYSTLKVQPAELEDSGVYFCASSFSRRRGPQETQYFGPGTRLLVL.

The V gene is TRBV30, the J gene TRBJ1-1, with TRBD1 identical over 7 bases. The V gene end was trimmed by 1 base and the J gene end by 0 bases; junction bases not matched to a gene: 5. Germline-derived CDR1 and CDR2 are GTSNPN and SVGIG (reference sequence). This CDR3 region has 15 residues. CDR3 coding DNA: TGTGCCTGGAGTGCCGAGACAGGGATGAACACTGAAGCTTTCTTT. Its protein product is CAWSAETGMNTEAFF. The full variable domain, in which reference TRBV30 and TRBJ1-1 provide the parts outside the CDR3, is SQTIHQWPATLVQPVGSPLSLECTVEGTSNPNLYWYRQAAGRGLQLLFYSVGIGQISSEVPQNLSASRPQDRQFILSSKKLLLSDSGFYLCAWSAETGMNTEAFFGQGTRLTVV.

This clonotype came up many times. This chain joins TRBV18 and TRBJ1-6; weak D call: TRBD1 (6 bases). V lost 0 bases, J lost 7 bases, and 13 bases lay in between. CDR3 length: 16 amino acids. Germline V CDR1 and CDR2: KGHSH, LQKENI. In DNA, the CDR3 is TGTGCCAGCTCACCACCACGCGGGGGGCGAAATTCACCCCTCCACTTT. Translated, it gives CASSPPRGGRNSPLHF.